This T cell receptor (beta chain) was observed in a study of OX40 agonist ivuxolimab in advanced cancers. Turning to the study itself: Patients received ivuxolimab, an intravenous treatment, every 2 weeks at 0.01 to 10 mg/kg. Participants could have had prior anti-PD-1, anti-PD-L1 or anti-CTLA-4 therapy, and around 40% had some. Findings of the study overall: Partial responders at 0.1-3.0 mg/kg showed near-lowest clonal expansion.

Germline V gene lookup returns CDR1 MDHEN and CDR2 SYDVKM. The CDR3 sequence is 15 residues long. V shed 6 bases and J 6 bases; nucleotides not matched to a gene: 12. This clone appeared a single time. No antigen is known for it. Method: immunoSEQ multiplex PCR; TCRdb's copy keeps in-frame clones and lacks some. The repertoire holds about 70,000 clones, with around 86% as singletons. This chain connects TRBV28 to TRBJ2-7; TRBD1 matches 9 bases. The sequence came from an adult with an advanced solid tumor such as melanoma, head and neck, liver or kidney cancer. The sequencing here drew on CD4+ or CD8+ T cells sorted from blood, taken in a trial of the OX40 agonist ivuxolimab. The CDR3 DNA sequence: TGTGCCAGCAGCAAGACCGGGACAGGGTCGCGCGAGCAGTACTTC. Amino acids: CASSKTGTGSREQYF.